What follows are 25 T cell receptor beta chains derived from one specimen sequenced in a study. Using immunoSEQ multiplex PCR, the repertoire was profiled, and TCRdb retains in-frame clones only, with some absent. The repertoire consists of 40,000 to 55,000 clones, with approximately 95% occurring once and the leading ten covering approximately 11%. The sequencing sample was made of PBMCs. The origin of the receptors is a man aged 40-49 years with rheumatoid arthritis.

V gene TRBV7-6 combines with J gene TRBJ1-1; no firm D call. Germline CDR1 and CDR2: SGHVS and FNYEAQ. V was shortened by 5 bases and J by 7 bases, with 8 bases between the two germline ends. The CDR3 contains 11 residues. CDR3 in DNA: TGTGCCAGCAGCACAACAGATGAAGCTTTCTTT. The encoded protein is CASSTTDEAFF.

The CDR3 nucleotides are TGTGCCAGCAGCTTAGCCCCCAGGGAGGATACGCAGTATTTT. It specifies CASSLAPREDTQYF. This chain uses TRBV7-9 with TRBJ2-3; D is tentatively TRBD1 or TRBD2 (5 bases each). The CDR3 spans 14 residues. Germline V CDR1 and CDR2: SEHNR, FQNEAQ (reference sequence). Trimming pared 0 bases from V and 6 bases from J, leaving 10 bases between.

The chain carries TRBV7-8 and TRBJ1-4, with D hard to call. Trimming cost V 1 base and J 4 bases, with 10 bases left between them. The CDR3 runs 15 residues. The germline V gene encodes CDR1 SGHVS and CDR2 FQNEAQ. CDR3 region: CASSLGGRRNEKLFF. The CDR3, as DNA: TGTGCCAGCAGCTTAGGAGGCAGGCGTAATGAAAAACTGTTTTTT.

This sequence joins TRBV24-1 and TRBJ2-2; D not resolved. The germline V gene has CDR1 KGHDR and CDR2 SFDVKD. Trimming took 9 bases from V and 7 from J, leaving 8 bases between them. CDR3 length equals 11 residues. CDR3 sequence: CATEKSGELFF. CDR3 DNA sequence: TGTGCCACCGAAAAAAGCGGGGAGCTGTTTTTT.

This chain uses TRBV25-1 with TRBJ2-3; 11 bases line up with TRBD2. The CDR3 has 15 residues. The germline V gene has CDR1 MGHDK and CDR2 SYGVNS. Unmatched junction bases numbered 1, after V lost 3 bases and J lost 2 bases. The CDR3 nucleotides read TGTGCCAGCAGTGATAGCGGGAGGGCCACAGATACGCAGTATTTT. Translating it yields CASSDSGRATDTQYF.

The chain carries TRBV18 and TRBJ1-6; TRBD1 matches at 9 bases. CDR1 and CDR2 from the germline V gene are KGHSH and LQKENI. The CDR3 extends over 14 amino acids. Germline trimming cut 4 bases from V and 7 bases from J; bases unmatched to any gene: 2. CDR3 sequence: CASSRDRENSPLHF. CDR3 coding DNA: TGTGCCAGCTCACGGGACAGGGAAAATTCACCCCTCCACTTT.

The CDR3 DNA follows: TGTGCCACCAGCCCACCTAGCGCGGCCTCCTACGAGCAGTACTTC. Protein product: CATSPPSAASYEQYF. This chain uses TRBV15 with TRBJ2-7; D might be TRBD2 (6 bases). This CDR3 comprises 15 residues. CDR1 and CDR2 from the germline V gene are LNHNV and YYDKDF (reference sequence). Trimming took 5 bases from V and 0 from J, leaving 14 bases between them.

The rearrangement uses TRBV7-8 and TRBJ2-1, with 11 bases that match TRBD2. V gave up 4 bases and J gave up 2 bases; unmatched junction bases: 4. Germline V lookup: CDR1 SGHVS, CDR2 FQNEAQ. There are 16 residues in the CDR3. The CDR3 region is CASSSLAGGPYNEQFF. In DNA, the CDR3 is TGTGCCAGCAGCTCCTTAGCGGGGGGGCCCTACAATGAGCAGTTCTTC.

V is TRBV7-9 and J is TRBJ1-2, with D possibly being TRBD1 (6 bases). CDR1 is SEHNR and CDR2 is FQNEAQ in the germline V gene (reference sequence). CDR3 length: 18 amino acids. V lost 4 bases and J 0 bases, leaving 21 bases between the germline ends. The CDR3 sequence: CASSSTQRRGSTNYGYTF. CDR3 in DNA: TGTGCCAGCAGCTCCACTCAACGGAGGGGGAGTACTAACTATGGCTACACCTTC.

The rearrangement uses TRBV7-9 and TRBJ1-6; no clear D gene. The germline CDR1 and CDR2 sequences are SEHNR and FQNEAQ (reference sequence). This CDR3 is 14 amino acids long. V was trimmed by 1 base and J by 12 bases, leaving 13 bases between them. The CDR3, as DNA: TGTGCCAGCAGCTTAGGGGCAACGATGGGACCCCTCCACTTT. Its translation is CASSLGATMGPLHF.

This clone was recorded only once. The gene calls are TRBV2 and TRBJ1-5; D is undetermined. V was trimmed by 1 base and J by 8 bases, leaving 12 bases between them. Germline V lookup: CDR1 SNHLY, CDR2 FYNNEI. The CDR3 is made up of 14 amino acids. CDR3 sequence reads: CASSEGAGPKPQHF. The CDR3 DNA is TGTGCCAGCAGTGAAGGGGCAGGCCCAAAGCCCCAGCATTTT.

V gene TRBV9 combines with J gene TRBJ1-1; maybe TRBD1 (5 bases). CDR1 SGDLS and CDR2 YYNGEE come from the germline V gene. The CDR3 covers 15 residues. Trimming took 0 bases from V and 0 from J, leaving 9 bases between them. The CDR3 spells CASSVVQGLNTEAFF. Here the CDR3 DNA reads TGTGCCAGCAGCGTAGTGCAGGGACTGAACACTGAAGCTTTCTTT.

This chain joins TRBV5-8 and TRBJ1-5; a weak D match, TRBD1 (6 bases). The CDR3 extends over 12 amino acids. In germline, CDR1 is SGHTS, CDR2 YDEGEE. The V end was cut by 4 bases, the J end by 10 bases, with 12 bases between. The DNA for the CDR3 is TGTGCCAGCAGCACGTTCAGGGGTCCCCAGCATTTT. Translated, it gives CASSTFRGPQHF.

The rearrangement joins TRBV10-2 to TRBJ2-6, with TRBD1 as a possible D gene (6 bases). The CDR3 has 15 amino acids. Germline lookup yields CDR1 WSHSY and CDR2 SAAADI. V lost 6 bases and J 0 bases, leaving 9 bases between the germline ends. As DNA, the CDR3 is TGCGCCAGCAGATGGACAGACTCTGGGGCCAACGTCCTGACTTTC. It is translated as CASRWTDSGANVLTF.

V is TRBV30 and J is TRBJ1-4, with D unresolved. The CDR3 sequence is 13 residues long. Trimming removed 2 bases at V and 8 bases at J, with 12 bases between. The V gene's germline CDR1 is GTSNPN and CDR2 SVGIG (reference sequence). CDR3 DNA sequence: TGTGCCTGGAGTCGCCGGGGTAAAGAAAAACTGTTTTTT. It encodes CAWSRRGKEKLFF.

This chain connects TRBV30 to TRBJ1-4; D gene unclear. Germline V CDR1 and CDR2: GTSNPN, SVGIG (reference sequence). The CDR3 length is 13 residues. V was clipped by 0 bases and J by 6 bases, with 8 bases between them. The CDR3: CAWSVREDEKLFF. CDR3 DNA: TGTGCCTGGAGTGTACGGGAGGATGAAAAACTGTTTTTT.

The chain employs TRBV15 and TRBJ1-5; D is uncertain. In germline, CDR1 is LNHNV, CDR2 YYDKDF (reference sequence). The CDR3 runs to 17 residues. Trimming took 0 bases from V and 4 from J, leaving 16 bases between them. CDR3 amino acids: CATSREAELTGNQPQHF. CDR3 nucleotide sequence: TGTGCCACCAGCAGAGAGGCAGAACTTACTGGGAATCAGCCCCAGCATTTT.

The chain is built from TRBV5-5 and TRBJ2-1; TRBD2 agrees at 10 bases. The germline gives CDR1 SGHKS, CDR2 YYEKEE (reference sequence). The CDR3 is 18 amino acids. V was pared by 4 bases and J by 2 bases, with 12 bases of the junction left unmatched. CDR3 amino acids: CASSPGLATTRAYNEQFF. In nucleotides, the CDR3 is TGTGCCAGCAGCCCGGGACTAGCGACGACCCGGGCCTACAATGAGCAGTTCTTC.

The rearrangement links TRBV7-9 to TRBJ1-1; a possible D gene is TRBD1 (6 bases). Germline CDR1 reads SEHNR; CDR2 reads FQNEAQ (reference sequence). The CDR3 has 13 amino acids. The V end lost 4 bases, the J end lost 11 bases, and 17 bases lay between the germline ends. This CDR3 is CASSSLTGREAFF. The CDR3 nucleotides are TGTGCCAGCAGCTCCTTGACAGGCCGGGAGGCTTTCTTT. Based on the CDR3 plus reference TRBV7-9 and TRBJ1-1, the full variable domain is DTGVSQNPRHKITKRGQNVTFRCDPISEHNRLYWYRQTLGQGPEFLTYFQNEAQLEKSRLLSDRFSAERPKGSFSTLEIQRTEQGDSAMYLCASSSLTGREAFFGQGTRLTVV.

The chain joins TRBV6-5 to TRBJ1-1; D is undetermined. CDR3 length: 11 amino acids. Trimming pared 10 bases from V and 7 bases from J, leaving 13 bases between. Germline values: CDR1 MNHEY, CDR2 SVGAGI. In nucleotides, the CDR3 is TGTGCCACCGAGAGGGAGGGTGAAGCTTTCTTT. This encodes CATEREGEAFF.

The chain uses TRBV19 and TRBJ1-2; weak D call: TRBD1 (6 bases). The CDR3 consists of 14 residues. Germline V CDR1 and CDR2: LNHDA, SQIVND (reference sequence). Between the trimmed V and J ends, which lost 8 bases and 2 bases, there was a span of 15 bases. CDR3 amino acids: CASYKTGQNYGYTF. CDR3 nucleotide sequence: TGTGCCAGTTATAAAACCGGACAGAACTATGGCTACACCTTC. Drawing the rest from reference TRBV19 and TRBJ1-2, the complete variable domain is DGGITQSPKYLFRKEGQNVTLSCEQNLNHDAMYWYRQDPGQGLRLIYYSQIVNDFQKGDIAEGYSVSREKKESFPLTVTSAQKNPTAFYLCASYKTGQNYGYTFGSGTRLTVV.

The chain joins TRBV18 to TRBJ1-1; 9 nucleotides match TRBD1. The CDR3 sequence is 15 residues long. The V gene end was trimmed by 3 bases and the J gene end by 1 base; junction bases not matched to a gene: 3. Germline loops: CDR1 KGHSH, CDR2 LQKENI. CDR3 region: CASSPGTGRNTEAFF. CDR3 DNA sequence: TGTGCCAGCTCACCGGGGACAGGGAGGAACACTGAAGCTTTCTTT. Combining the CDR3 with reference TRBV18 and TRBJ1-1 gives the whole variable domain NAGVMQNPRHLVRRRGQEARLRCSPMKGHSHVYWYRQLPEEGLKFMVYLQKENIIDESGMPKERFSAEFPKEGPSILRIQQVVRGDSAAYFCASSPGTGRNTEAFFGQGTRLTVV.

In its sample, this clone was seen once. This chain connects TRBV20-1 to TRBJ2-6, with D perhaps TRBD2 (5 bases). This CDR3 comprises 16 residues. Germline CDR1 reads DFQATT; CDR2 reads SNEGSKA (reference sequence). V was trimmed by 3 bases and J by 0 bases, leaving 12 bases between them. The CDR3 DNA follows: TGCAGTGCTAGTCGGGGTCGAGGCTCTGGGGCCAACGTCCTGACTTTC. Protein: CSASRGRGSGANVLTF.

V gene TRBV10-3 combines with J gene TRBJ1-2; 9 positions match TRBD1. CDR1 ENHRY and CDR2 SYGVKD come from the germline V gene. The CDR3 runs 14 residues. Unmatched junction bases numbered 14, after V lost 10 bases and J lost 8 bases. CDR3: CATSGTGGSGGYTF. The CDR3 bases are TGTGCCACCTCTGGCACAGGGGGCTCAGGGGGCTACACCTTC.

The chain is built from TRBV5-1 and TRBJ1-2; D gene unclear. CDR3 size: 14 residues. CDR1 and CDR2 (germline): SGHRS, YFSETQ. V dropped 0 bases and J dropped 3 bases, with 9 bases sitting between them. CDR3 DNA: TGCGCCAGCAGCTTGGACTGGGGAGACTATGGCTACACCTTC. Translation gives CASSLDWGDYGYTF.